Listed below are T cell receptor beta chains from one sample, sequenced in a study of shared clonotypes between healthy human individuals. Libraries were prepared by immunoSEQ multiplex PCR; TCRdb keeps only in-frame clonotypes and omits some of them. The table shows about 2.3 million clones, with roughly 92% occurring only once. Sequencing was carried out using naive CD4+ T cells from PBMCs. These receptors all come from a man aged 18 to 35 in good health. Some clones in this sample may be carry-over from other donors' samples. Each CDR3 is given with its conserved first and last residue. Each record gives: D gene, V gene, J gene, clone size, CDR3 length, CDR3 DNA, CDR3 protein. A D gene is named only where the DNA matches it firmly. Size is omitted from some rows. Given values are once, few, many or a class for expanded clones.

>TRBD1|TRBV5-1|TRBJ2-2|-|18
TGCGCCAGCAGCCGCAACCCGACAGGGAACGCGAACACCGGGGAGCTGTTTTTT
CASSRNPTGNANTGELFF
>-|TRBV7-6|TRBJ1-5|-|13
TGTGCCAGCAGCTTACGGGAGACTCAGCCCCAGCATTTT
CASSLRETQPQHF
>-|TRBV9|TRBJ1-1|-|14
TGTGCCAGCAGCGTAATGGGGACGAGGGGTGAAGCTTTCTTT
CASSVMGTRGEAFF
>-|TRBV19|TRBJ2-7|-|15
TGTGCCAGTAGTGGGTTTGGGGGCCTCTCCTACGAGCAGTACTTC
CASSGFGGLSYEQYF
>TRBD1|TRBV19|TRBJ1-4|-|14
TGTGCCAGTAGTAGGGGACAGATTAATGAAAAACTGTTTTTT
CASSRGQINEKLFF
>-|TRBV28|TRBJ1-2|-|14
TGTGCCAGCAGTTCTCACGGATCCCTCGGCGGCTACACCTTC
CASSSHGSLGGYTF
>-|TRBV6-1|TRBJ2-7|-|12
TGTGCCAGCAGTGAATTCCCCTACGAGCAGTACTTC
CASSEFPYEQYF
>-|TRBV7-9|TRBJ2-7|once|15
TGTGCCAGCAGCTTAGCTGGCAGGGGACCCTACGAGCAGTACTTC
CASSLAGRGPYEQYF
>TRBD1|TRBV19|TRBJ2-7|-|14
TGTGCCAGTAGTACCCGGGACAGGTTAGACGAGCAGTACTTC
CASSTRDRLDEQYF
>TRBD1|TRBV12-5|TRBJ1-1|once|15
TGTGCTAGTGGTTTCGGGGACAGAAGAAACACTGAAGCTTTCTTT
CASGFGDRRNTEAFF
>-|TRBV6-1|TRBJ2-5|-|14
TGTGCCAGCAGTGAAGAAACGATCCAAGAGACCCAGTACTTC
CASSEETIQETQYF
>-|TRBV6-6|TRBJ2-7|-|16
TGTGCCAGCAGTTACGCAAGAGGGGGAGAGGGTCACGAGCAGTACTTC
CASSYARGGEGHEQYF
>-|TRBV18|TRBJ1-4|-|16
TGTGCCAGCTCACCGAACGTCCTAACCTATAATGAAAAACTGTTTTTT
CASSPNVLTYNEKLFF
>-|TRBV9|TRBJ2-7|-|12
TGTGCCAGCAGCGTCGACCGGGGCGAGCAGTACTTC
CASSVDRGEQYF
>-|TRBV7-3|TRBJ2-1|-|14
TGTGCCAGCAGCTTAAGCGCACCCTACAATGAGCAGTTCTTC
CASSLSAPYNEQFF
>-|TRBV7-6|TRBJ2-7|-|13
TGTGCCAGCAGCGCAGGGACTGTCTACGAGCAGTACTTC
CASSAGTVYEQYF
>-|TRBV7-3|TRBJ2-3|-|14
TGTGCCAGCGGGGTCGGTACTAGCACAGATACGCAGTATTTT
CASGVGTSTDTQYF
>TRBD2|TRBV9|TRBJ2-1|-|16
TGTGCCAGCAGCGTACAGCGGGAGGTCTCCTACAATGAGCAGTTCTTC
CASSVQREVSYNEQFF
>-|TRBV28|TRBJ1-4|few|14
TGTGCCAGCAGTTTATCGGGCAGGGACGAAAAACTGTTTTTT
CASSLSGRDEKLFF
>-|TRBV28|TRBJ2-1|-|14
TGTGCCAGCAGTTTATTCCGGGACGCCAATGAGCAGTTCTTC
CASSLFRDANEQFF
>-|TRBV27|TRBJ2-1|-|13
TGTGCCAGCAGCGTAGGATCCTACAATGAGCAGTTCTTC
CASSVGSYNEQFF
>-|TRBV5-4|TRBJ2-5|-|14
TGTGCCAGCAGCTTGGACGGCAGACAAGAGACCCAGTACTTC
CASSLDGRQETQYF
>-|TRBV5-1|TRBJ1-4|-|15
TGCGCCAGCAGAACAGAGGGGGGTCAGATTGAAAAACTGTTTTTT
CASRTEGGQIEKLFF
>TRBD2|TRBV4-1|TRBJ2-2|-|18
TGCGCCAGCAGCCAAGATGCCAGCGGGAAGGTTAACACCGGGGAGCTGTTTTTT
CASSQDASGKVNTGELFF
>TRBD1|TRBV14|TRBJ2-7|-|15
TGTGCCAGCAGCCAGCCGGGACAGGGGGCCTACGAGCAGTACTTC
CASSQPGQGAYEQYF
>-|TRBV7-2|TRBJ2-3|-|14
TGTGCCAGCAGCCCCTCTACTAGCACAGATACGCAGTATTTT
CASSPSTSTDTQYF